One sample yielded the 18 T cell receptor beta chains listed below, sequenced in a study of blood T cell repertoires in COVID-19. Method: immunoSEQ multiplex PCR; TCRdb's copy keeps in-frame clones and lacks some. The table lists fewer than 150,000 clones, roughly four fifths of them singletons. What was sequenced was peripheral blood. The receptors come from a human donor in a cohort sampled during active COVID-19.

The chain is built from TRBV29-1 and TRBJ2-7, with D possibly TRBD1 on 6 matching bases. CDR3 size: 12 residues. The ends were cut back, 5 bases at V and 6 bases at J, with 14 bases in the middle. Germline CDR1 reads SQVTM; CDR2 reads ANQGSEA. As DNA, the CDR3 is TGCAGCGTTCTGAGGACAGATTTCGAGCAGTACTTC. This sequence encodes CSVLRTDFEQYF.

The chain carries TRBV15 and TRBJ1-2; TRBD1 matches at 8 bases. Germline V gives CDR1 LNHNV, CDR2 YYDKDF (reference sequence). The CDR3 loop spans 16 amino acids. After removal of 0 bases from V and 2 bases from J, the junction contained 5 bases not matched to a gene. The chain's CDR3 is CATSRDLQGANYGYTF. CDR3 coding DNA: TGTGCCACCAGCAGAGATTTGCAGGGGGCGAACTATGGCTACACCTTC.

The chain couples TRBV19 to TRBJ1-4; 7 bases are shared with TRBD1. Germline CDR1 LNHDA, CDR2 SQIVND (reference sequence). The CDR3 is 14 residues long. V lost 5 bases, J lost 7 bases, and 7 bases stayed unmatched. CDR3 amino acids: CASSGGTVGEKLFF. Written as DNA, the CDR3 is TGTGCCAGTAGTGGGGGGACAGTCGGTGAAAAACTGTTTTTT. Full variable domain (outside the CDR3, taken from reference TRBV19 and TRBJ1-4): DGGITQSPKYLFRKEGQNVTLSCEQNLNHDAMYWYRQDPGQGLRLIYYSQIVNDFQKGDIAEGYSVSREKKESFPLTVTSAQKNPTAFYLCASSGGTVGEKLFFGSGTQLSVL.

The V and J genes are TRBV6-1 and TRBJ1-1, with no clear D. This CDR3 has 14 amino acids. The germline gives CDR1 MNHNS, CDR2 SASEGT. V gave up 3 bases and J gave up 4 bases, with 12 bases separating them. Written as DNA, the CDR3 is TGTGCCAGCAGTGATCAGAGGGTGAGCACTGAAGCTTTCTTT. Protein sequence: CASSDQRVSTEAFF.

V is TRBV7-2 and J is TRBJ1-2; D unclear. Germline V CDR1 and CDR2: SGHTA, FQGNSA. The germline V and J ends were trimmed by 1 base and 4 bases, with 7 bases remaining between them. The CDR3 has 13 residues. For the CDR3, the DNA is TGTGCCAGCAGCTTAGGAGCGATCTATGGCTACACCTTC. Its protein product is CASSLGAIYGYTF.

The rearrangement links TRBV4-2 to TRBJ1-3, with D perhaps matching TRBD1 (5 bases). CDR1 is LGHNA, CDR2 YNFKEQ, per germline. Trimming left V 0 bases short and J 4 bases short, with 10 bases between. The CDR3 is 15 residues long. This CDR3 is CASSQDLGAGNTIYF. As DNA, the CDR3 is TGTGCCAGCAGCCAAGATCTAGGGGCAGGAAACACCATATATTTT.

The rearrangement links TRBV3-1 (or the pseudogene TRBV3-2) to TRBJ2-2; 10 bases line up with TRBD2. CDR1 is LGHDT and CDR2 is YNNKEL in the germline V gene (reference sequence). This CDR3 is 17 amino acids long. The trim removed 2 bases at V and 4 bases at J, leaving 7 bases unmatched. The CDR3 sequence: CASSQLSAGGPTGELFF. The DNA for the CDR3 is TGTGCCAGCAGCCAACTGTCAGCGGGGGGGCCCACCGGGGAGCTGTTTTTT.

V usage is TRBV5-1 and J usage is TRBJ1-2, with unresolved D. Looked up from germline, CDR1 is SGHRS and CDR2 is YFSETQ. V dropped 0 bases and J dropped 7 bases, with 10 bases sitting between them. The CDR3 length is 13 residues. CDR3 DNA sequence: TGCGCCAGCAGCTTGGATGGGAGAGGTGGCTACACCTTC. Translation gives CASSLDGRGGYTF.

The chain couples TRBV7-8 to TRBJ2-5, with D possibly matching TRBD2 (5 bases). Looked up from germline, CDR1 is SGHVS and CDR2 is FQNEAQ. The germline V and J ends were trimmed by 2 bases and 11 bases, with 21 bases remaining between them. This CDR3 comprises 15 residues. This CDR3 is CASSLYSQPASSQYF. The CDR3 DNA reads TGTGCCAGCAGCTTATACTCCCAGCCTGCTAGCTCACAGTACTTC.

The chain has TRBV6-5 and TRBJ2-1; 8 nucleotides agree with TRBD1. Germline CDR1 MNHEY, CDR2 SVGAGI. The CDR3 covers 15 residues. Trimming took 5 bases from V and 7 from J; bases not matched to a gene: 10. CDR3 coding DNA: TGTGCCAGCAGTCGCCCCGGGACAGGACTTAATGAGCAGTTCTTC. Translation gives CASSRPGTGLNEQFF.

The V and J genes are TRBV7-2 and TRBJ1-3, with D unclear. The ends were cut back, 5 bases at V and 4 bases at J, with 15 bases in the middle. CDR3 length: 15 residues. CDR1 SGHTA and CDR2 FQGNSA come from the germline V gene. The CDR3 DNA reads TGTGCCAGCAGCCCGGGGAACACCGTAGGAAACACCATATATTTT. The encoded protein is CASSPGNTVGNTIYF.

This sequence joins TRBV5-4 and TRBJ1-2, with TRBD1 matching over 10 bases. V lost 4 bases to trimming and J lost 1 base; unmatched junction nucleotides: 1. The CDR3 contains 14 residues. CDR1 and CDR2 (germline): SGHNT, YYREEE (reference sequence). DNA for the CDR3: TGTGCCAGCAGCCGGGACAGGGGTAACTATGGCTACACCTTC. Translating it yields CASSRDRGNYGYTF. The complete variable domain, with remaining parts taken from reference TRBV5-4 and TRBJ1-2, reads ETGVTQSPTHLIKTRGQQVTLRCSSQSGHNTVSWYQQALGQGPQFIFQYYREEENGRGNFPPRFSGLQFPNYSSELNVNALELDDSALYLCASSRDRGNYGYTFGSGTRLTVV.

The genes are TRBV5-4 and TRBJ1-1; 9 bases line up with TRBD1. The CDR3 totals 16 residues. Losses at the gene ends were 1 base for V and 2 bases for J; bases not matched to a gene: 6. Germline lookup yields CDR1 SGHNT and CDR2 YYREEE (reference sequence). CDR3 protein: CASSLPKGQGNTEAFF. The CDR3 DNA is TGTGCCAGCAGCTTGCCCAAGGGACAGGGAAACACTGAAGCTTTCTTT.

V usage is TRBV18 and J usage is TRBJ2-7; 9 bases are a match to TRBD1. Per the germline V gene, CDR1 is KGHSH and CDR2 is LQKENI. This CDR3 contains 14 residues. V gave up 2 bases and J gave up 4 bases; unmatched junction bases: 3. The CDR3: CASSPRTGEYEQYF. The DNA of the CDR3 is TGTGCCAGCTCACCAAGGACAGGGGAGTACGAGCAGTACTTC.

V gene TRBV2 combines with J gene TRBJ1-2; 10 nucleotides match TRBD1. This CDR3 has 15 residues. V shed 5 bases and J 8 bases; nucleotides not matched to a gene: 11. CDR1 SNHLY and CDR2 FYNNEI come from the germline V gene. CDR3 amino acids: CASSKRQGAGYGYTF. CDR3 sequence (DNA): TGTGCCAGCAGTAAAAGACAGGGGGCGGGATACGGCTACACCTTC.

The chain is built from TRBV19 and TRBJ2-3; maybe TRBD2 (5 bases). This CDR3 is built from 14 residues. Trimming took 2 bases from V and 4 from J, leaving 10 bases between them. From germline, CDR1 is LNHDA and CDR2 SQIVND (reference sequence). CDR3 protein: CASSISGTADTQYF. As DNA, the CDR3 is TGTGCCAGTAGTATATCGGGAACAGCAGATACGCAGTATTTT. Together with reference TRBV19 and TRBJ2-3, the CDR3 gives the full variable domain: DGGITQSPKYLFRKEGQNVTLSCEQNLNHDAMYWYRQDPGQGLRLIYYSQIVNDFQKGDIAEGYSVSREKKESFPLTVTSAQKNPTAFYLCASSISGTADTQYFGPGTRLTVL.

This rearrangement joins TRBV19 to TRBJ1-1, with 7 bases aligning to TRBD1. Germline CDR1 reads LNHDA; CDR2 reads SQIVND (reference sequence). The V gene end was trimmed by 5 bases and the J gene end by 1 base; junction bases not matched to a gene: 4. This CDR3 has 14 residues. The CDR3 DNA sequence: TGTGCCAGTAGTTCGGGACAGAGGAACACTGAAGCTTTCTTT. It codes for CASSSGQRNTEAFF.

The chain carries TRBV27 and TRBJ2-1; 9 bases agree with TRBD2. The trim removed 6 bases at V and 0 bases at J, leaving 6 bases unmatched. Per the germline V gene, CDR1 is MNHEY and CDR2 is SMNVEV (reference sequence). The length of the CDR3 is 16 residues. CDR3 protein: CASSYSGGSSYNEQFF. The DNA for the CDR3 is TGTGCCAGCAGCTATAGCGGGGGCAGCTCCTACAATGAGCAGTTCTTC.